This record looks at one T cell receptor beta chain sequence and its context. Its antigen is not yet known. Per-nucleotide qualities are absent, and no much larger clonotype sits a single base away. Other DNA sequences within the sample encode an identical CDR3. The donors were healthy, HIV-negative adults with no recently reported acute infections or vaccinations. Every donor was a Caucasian adult residing in Nashville, Tennessee, USA. CD4+ T cells were enriched by magnetic negative selection, after which naive cells were positively selected on CD45RA and the negative fraction was taken as the memory subset. Blood was collected by leukapheresis, and PBMCs were isolated by Ficoll-Histopaque density gradient centrifugation and then cryopreserved in liquid nitrogen vapor phase. Analytical flow cytometry was used to check the purity and quantity of each magnetically sorted T cell population. Genomic DNA was isolated from every sorted fraction and measured by UV absorbance on a Nanodrop 2000c.

V is pruned by 2 bases and J by 3 bases, leaving 1 base of the junction without a gene match. From a lookup of the germline V gene (reference sequence), CDR1 and CDR2 are SGHNT and YYREEE. The CDR3 spans 13 residues, from the cysteine through the phenylalanine. Only CDR3 DNA is held: 39 bases, read in frame from base 1. The data belong to a study of shared clonotypes between healthy human individuals (dated by TCRdb to 2018 to 2021). As for the study more broadly: Two women and a few men aged 18 to 49 years were included in the cohort. For each donor, three plates each were used for CD4 naive and CD4 memory, two plates were used for CD8 naive, and one plate was used for CD8 memory. Per donor, leukapheresis produced somewhere between about 0.85 and 10 billion PBMCs. Different laboratories and diverse techniques were used to prepare libraries and sequence TCR repertoires, to increase sequencing depth and limit assay-specific biases. To estimate repertoire size and how much clonotypes are shared between individuals, the study performed deep sequencing of blood TCR repertoires from roughly five healthy adults.

Study-level results and caveats: Pairwise subsampling led to the expectation that sequencing depth would affect the degree of clonotype sharing among donors. Sampling was limited to blood, and TCR repertoires in tissue likely differ from TCR repertoires in blood. Sharing across a few donors was observed for 5% to 6.5% of naive CD4, less than 4% of naive CD8, 2.3% of memory CD4, and about 0.39% of memory CD8 clonotypes. The genetic and exposure-history diversity represented was limited by the small number of donors. Incomplete sequencing was indicated by rarefaction of sorted-subset datasets, despite the large sequencing depth. Naive subsets generally had larger estimated clonotype richness than memory subsets did. Higher generation probabilities were observed for clonotypes shared by all four sorted-subset donors than for non-shared clonotypes.

TCR CDR3 regions were amplified from genomic DNA by multiplex PCR using the deep immunoSEQ assay. For each cell subset, the extracted genomic DNA was distributed evenly across all wells of several immunoSEQ 96-well plates, and each plate served as one replicate. For sorted subsets, roughly 200 ng genomic DNA, equal to about 30,000 T cell genomes, was loaded into each replicate PCR. Purified libraries were measured with a Qubit 3.0 fluorometer, size-checked on a Bioanalyzer 2100, and measured again with the KAPA Library Quantification kit. Every immunoSEQ 96-well plate was sequenced on a separate single-read 150-cycle Illumina NextSeq 550 flow cell. The authors' analysis ran thus. Because the immunoSEQ output held only junctional sequences and lacked quality scores, the filtering could not match the filtering applied to full-length reads. To assign V/J genes and CDR3, sequences were annotated using PyIR, a Python wrapper for IgBLAST v1.9, with IMGT germline references. Reads were removed for weak V/J assignments (E-value above 1e-6), missing CDR3, stop codons, out-of-frame junctions, or ambiguous translated residues. A V3J clonotype was defined by an identical inferred V gene, J gene, and CDR3 amino acid sequence. To compute the percentage overlap between repertoires, the number of shared unique clonotypes was divided by the size of the smaller repertoire. RTK rarefaction, the Chao1 estimator, and Recon v2.1 estimates of unobserved clonotypes were used to assess repertoire richness. Generation probabilities were computed with OLGA for all TCRbeta clonotypes obtained by the gDNA method from several donors. TCRdb re-hosts the immuneACCESS table, in-frame sequences only. Its copies lack some clones; in the studies checked, an unresolved V gene accounts for under half of them, and the cause for the rest is not known. For V, J and clone size, that table is used; D and trimming come from the DNA. This sample comprises over a million clones, approximately 80% of them detected only once. The biggest ten clones account for approximately 0.5% of the sample.

The sequence came from a young man in good health. Some clones in this sample may be carry-over from other donors' samples. The specimen was memory CD4+ T cells from PBMCs. According to the study, the label for this sample's cell subset or site signals: CD45RA-negative fraction. The receptor chain draws on TRBV5-4 and TRBJ2-5; 7 of the junction bases match TRBD2. Here is the DNA: TGTGCCAGCAGCTTACGGGGGGAAGAGACCCAGTACTTC. The resulting protein is CASSLRGEETQYF.